This entry lists 24 T cell receptor beta chains sequenced from one sample in a study of graft-versus-host responses after intestinal transplantation (dated by TCRdb to the early 2020s). The library was generated by the immunoSEQ multiplex PCR assay. TCRdb carries this immuneACCESS record with in-frame sequences only. Its versions omit some clonotypes, under half of them owing to an unresolved V gene in the studies checked, with the rest unexplained. The sample data list around 9,000 clones, and over 90% of these were observed just once. The ten largest clones represent 2% to 2.5% of the sample. This specimen was PBMCs, taken 11 days after intestinal transplantation. The source is a human patient who received an intestinal transplant, so some T cells may come from the graft donor.

V gene TRBV28 combines with J gene TRBJ2-7, with a weak D call TRBD1 (6 bases). There are 13 residues in the CDR3. Trimming took 4 bases from V and 1 from J, leaving 8 bases between them. Germline CDR1 is MDHEN and CDR2 is SYDVKM. The CDR3 coding sequence is TGTGCCAGCAGTTCGCAGGGGTCCTACGAGCAGTACTTC. Encoded protein: CASSSQGSYEQYF.

This clone has a single count. The genes are TRBV4-2 and TRBJ2-1; 9 bases map to TRBD2. The CDR3 covers 19 residues. Germline assignment: CDR1 LGHNA and CDR2 YNFKEQ. With 1 base clipped from V and 0 bases from J, the junction kept 10 bases outside the gene matches. The CDR3 sequence: CASSQGSNIAGASYNEQFF. The CDR3 DNA follows: TGTGCCAGCAGCCAAGGTTCGAACATAGCGGGGGCCTCCTACAATGAGCAGTTCTTC.

The rearrangement links TRBV28 to TRBJ2-3; no definite D call. Trimming shortened V by 2 bases and J by 2 bases, and 8 bases separated the two germline ends. The CDR3 runs 14 residues. Germline V gene sequence: CDR1 MDHEN, CDR2 SYDVKM. CDR3 in DNA: TGTGCCAGCAGTTTACTCGGGTACACAGATACGCAGTATTTT. The encoded protein is CASSLLGYTDTQYF. The full variable domain, with the rest looked up from reference TRBV28 and TRBJ2-3, is DVKVTQSSRYLVKRTGEKVFLECVQDMDHENMFWYRQDPGLGLRLIYFSYDVKMKEKGDIPEGYSVSREKKERFSLILESASTNQTSMYLCASSLLGYTDTQYFGPGTRLTVL.

The chain is built from TRBV28 and TRBJ1-1, with a tentative D call TRBD1 (5 bases). V was clipped by 3 bases and J by 1 base, with 9 bases between them. Germline V gives CDR1 MDHEN, CDR2 SYDVKM. The CDR3 loop spans 14 amino acids. CDR3 in amino acids: CASSFVGGNTEAFF. CDR3 nucleotides: TGTGCCAGCAGTTTTGTCGGGGGGAACACTGAAGCTTTCTTT.

This chain uses TRBV15 with TRBJ2-3, with D maybe TRBD2 (5 bases). Between the trimmed V and J ends, which lost 3 bases and 4 bases, there was a span of 11 bases. The V gene's germline CDR1 is LNHNV and CDR2 YYDKDF (reference sequence). The CDR3 loop spans 14 amino acids. CDR3 sequence (DNA): TGTGCCACCAGCAGCCCCGGGGTCCCAGATACGCAGTATTTT. Residues: CATSSPGVPDTQYF.

This sequence joins TRBV7-8 and TRBJ2-3, with D possibly matching TRBD1 (5 bases). Germline loops: CDR1 SGHVS, CDR2 FQNEAQ. Trimming removed 0 bases at V and 0 bases at J, with 10 bases between. This CDR3 has 16 amino acids. CDR3 sequence reads: CASSLAGRSSTDTQYF. The CDR3 DNA is TGTGCCAGCAGCTTAGCGGGGCGGAGTAGCACAGATACGCAGTATTTT.

CDR3 sequence reads: CASSDRGQGISSGYTF. Here the CDR3 DNA reads TGTGCCAGCAGCGACCGTGGACAGGGAATCAGCAGTGGCTACACCTTC. The chain combines TRBV2 with TRBJ1-2; TRBD1 matches at 8 bases. Germline CDR1 reads SNHLY; CDR2 reads FYNNEI. This CDR3 contains 16 residues. V lost 6 bases, J lost 7 bases, and 16 bases stayed unmatched.

The V gene is TRBV28, the J gene TRBJ2-5; maybe TRBD1 (7 bases). The J call may be in error: the DNA end matches TRBJ2-7 better. CDR3 length: 14 residues. CDR1 MDHEN and CDR2 SYDVKM come from the germline V gene. CDR3 sequence: CASRTGTGTYEQYF. The CDR3 nucleotides read TGTGCCAGCAGGACAGGGACTGGGACCTACGAGCAGTACTTC.

The chain uses TRBV2 and TRBJ1-6; no definite D call. This CDR3 has 15 amino acids. Germline CDR1 reads SNHLY; CDR2 reads FYNNEI. The germline V and J ends were trimmed by 3 bases and 7 bases, with 13 bases remaining between them. CDR3 sequence: CASSDFGGLNSPLHF. For the CDR3, the DNA is TGTGCCAGCAGTGACTTCGGCGGCCTAAATTCACCCCTCCACTTT.

The chain joins TRBV6-6 to TRBJ2-7; 7 bases line up with TRBD2. The junction had 2 bases not matched to a gene; V was cut back by 2 bases and J by 1 base. The CDR3 is made up of 14 amino acids. CDR1 and CDR2 from the germline V gene are MNHNY and SVGAGI (reference sequence). CDR3 sequence (DNA): TGTGCCAGCAGTTACGGGGAGGGTTCCTACGAGCAGTACTTC. Translation: CASSYGEGSYEQYF.

The V and J genes are TRBV7-6 and TRBJ1-3; D ambiguous. The V gene lost 5 bases and the J gene lost 0 bases, with 11 bases spanning the gap. Per the germline V gene, CDR1 is SGHVS and CDR2 is FNYEAQ. The CDR3 sequence is 15 residues long. The chain's CDR3 is CASSADINSGNTIYF. The CDR3, as DNA: TGTGCCAGCAGCGCTGACATTAACTCTGGAAACACCATATATTTT.

V is TRBV11-2 and J is TRBJ2-7; tentatively, D is TRBD2 (6 bases). Trimming cost V 5 bases and J 3 bases, with 8 bases left between them. CDR1 and CDR2 from the germline V gene are SGHAT and FQNNGV. This CDR3 has 12 residues. The CDR3 DNA sequence: TGTGCCAGCAGCCTCGGGAGCTACGAGCAGTACTTC. This gives the protein CASSLGSYEQYF.

The CDR3 region is CASSQVPGDRYEQYV. CDR3 sequence (DNA): TGCGCCAGCAGCCAAGTACCGGGGGACCGATACGAGCAGTACGTC. The chain combines TRBV4-1 with TRBJ2-7; a weak D match, TRBD2 (6 bases). V lost 1 base and J lost 4, with 14 bases in between. Germline CDR1 and CDR2: MGHRA and YSYEKL. The CDR3 covers 15 residues.

This sequence joins TRBV28 and TRBJ2-3, with D possibly matching TRBD2 (5 bases). The CDR3 runs to 15 residues. Trimming took 2 bases from V and 2 from J, leaving 11 bases between them. Germline V gene lookup returns CDR1 MDHEN and CDR2 SYDVKM. The CDR3 region is CASSLGRADTDTQYF. CDR3 sequence (DNA): TGTGCCAGCAGTTTAGGGCGAGCGGACACAGATACGCAGTATTTT.

In DNA form, the CDR3 reads TGCGCCAGCAGCTTGTCAGGGGGCAACACTGAAGCTTTCTTT. Its translation is CASSLSGGNTEAFF. V and J are TRBV5-1 and TRBJ1-1; 8 bases align to TRBD1. Trimming at V came to 1 base and at J to 2 bases, leaving 1 base not matched to a gene. The CDR3 loop spans 14 amino acids. Germline loops: CDR1 SGHRS, CDR2 YFSETQ.

The V and J genes are TRBV15 and TRBJ1-1; TRBD1 matches 8 bases. The CDR3 has 17 amino acids. The J segment lost 0 bases and the V segment lost 0 bases, leaving 6 bases of the junction unmatched. Germline values: CDR1 LNHNV, CDR2 YYDKDF (reference sequence). The CDR3 loop is CATSREYGQGLNTEAFF. As DNA, the CDR3 is TGTGCCACCAGCAGAGAATATGGACAGGGCCTGAACACTGAAGCTTTCTTT.

The V and J genes are TRBV4-2 and TRBJ2-7; D may be TRBD2 (7 bases). The germline V and J ends were trimmed by 0 bases and 3 bases, with 15 bases remaining between them. The CDR3 spans 16 residues. Per germline, CDR1 LGHNA and CDR2 YNFKEQ. The CDR3: CASSQDRAGALYEQYF. CDR3 sequence (DNA): TGTGCCAGCAGCCAAGATAGGGCGGGGGCTCTCTACGAGCAGTACTTC.

The rearrangement joins TRBV7-8 to TRBJ1-1; D perhaps matches TRBD1 (6 bases). Germline-derived CDR1 and CDR2 are SGHVS and FQNEAQ. CDR3 size: 13 residues. With 3 bases removed from V and 6 bases from J, the gap between germline ends came to 11 bases. In nucleotides, the CDR3 is TGTGCCAGCAGCTTGGGCAGGGGCGCTGAAGCTTTCTTT. Translating it yields CASSLGRGAEAFF.

The chain employs TRBV11-2 and TRBJ2-2; 12 bases match TRBD2. The trim removed 1 base at V and 6 bases at J, leaving 3 bases unmatched. Germline CDR1 reads SGHAT; CDR2 reads FQNNGV. This CDR3 comprises 16 residues. The CDR3 DNA is TGTGCCAGCAGCTTAGGAGGACTAGCGGGGTCCGGGGAGCTGTTTTTT. Amino acid sequence: CASSLGGLAGSGELFF.

V usage is TRBV6-5 and J usage is TRBJ1-1; D unclear. CDR1 and CDR2 (germline): MNHEY, SVGAGI. The CDR3 is 14 amino acids. Trimming removed 2 bases from V and 2 bases from J, with 9 bases in between. In DNA, the CDR3 is TGTGCCAGCAGTTACCAACTAACAAACACTGAAGCTTTCTTT. This sequence encodes CASSYQLTNTEAFF.

The chain uses TRBV6-1 and TRBJ2-7; D possibly corresponds to TRBD2 (6 bases). The germline V gene encodes CDR1 MNHNS and CDR2 SASEGT. CDR3 length equals 16 residues. The V end lost 1 base, the J end lost 2 bases, and 15 bases lay between the germline ends. The CDR3 loop reads CASSEVRGRITYEQYF. The CDR3 nucleotides are TGTGCCAGCAGTGAAGTCCGGGGGAGGATTACCTACGAGCAGTACTTC.

This rearrangement joins TRBV13 to TRBJ2-1; perhaps TRBD2 as D (5 bases). With 5 bases removed from V and 4 bases from J, the gap between germline ends came to 15 bases. The germline V gene has CDR1 PRHDT and CDR2 FYEKMQ (reference sequence). This CDR3 is 15 amino acids long. The CDR3 protein is CASSPGVGTYNEQFF. DNA for the CDR3: TGTGCCAGCAGCCCCGGGGTTGGAACTTACAATGAGCAGTTCTTC. The variable domain in full, completed from reference TRBV13 and TRBJ2-1, reads AAGVIQSPRHLIKEKRETATLKCYPIPRHDTVYWYQQGPGQDPQFLISFYEKMQSDKGSIPDRFSAQQFSDYHSELNMSSLELGDSALYFCASSPGVGTYNEQFFGPGTRLTVL.

The chain has TRBV28 and TRBJ2-3; 10 nucleotides align to TRBD1. The CDR3 contains 16 residues. CDR1 and CDR2 (germline): MDHEN, SYDVKM. V shed 5 bases and J 5 bases; nucleotides not matched to a gene: 10. The chain's CDR3 is CASSRIGQGVKDTQYF. In nucleotides, the CDR3 is TGTGCCAGCAGTCGAATCGGACAGGGGGTAAAAGATACGCAGTATTTT.

The J gene is TRBJ2-5, the V gene TRBV4-1; 12 bases line up with TRBD1. The CDR3 length is 15 residues. Losses at the gene ends were 5 bases for V and 5 bases for J; bases not matched to a gene: 6. Germline V CDR1 and CDR2: MGHRA, YSYEKL. This chain's CDR3 is CASSSGQGAGETQYF. In DNA, the CDR3 is TGCGCCAGCAGCTCGGGACAGGGGGCGGGGGAGACCCAGTACTTC.